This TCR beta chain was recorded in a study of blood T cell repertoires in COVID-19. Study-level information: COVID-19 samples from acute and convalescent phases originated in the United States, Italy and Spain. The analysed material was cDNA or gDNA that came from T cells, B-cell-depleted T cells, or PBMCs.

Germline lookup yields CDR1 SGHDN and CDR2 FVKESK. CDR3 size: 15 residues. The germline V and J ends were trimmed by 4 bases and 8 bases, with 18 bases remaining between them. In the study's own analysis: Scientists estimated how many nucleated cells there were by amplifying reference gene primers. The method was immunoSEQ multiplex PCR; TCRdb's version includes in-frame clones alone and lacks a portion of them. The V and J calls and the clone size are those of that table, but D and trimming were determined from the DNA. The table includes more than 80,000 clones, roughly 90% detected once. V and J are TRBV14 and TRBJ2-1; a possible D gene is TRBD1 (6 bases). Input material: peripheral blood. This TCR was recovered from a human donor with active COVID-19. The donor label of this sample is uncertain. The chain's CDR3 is CASSLLQGRNDEQFF. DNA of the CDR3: TGTGCCAGCAGCCTCTTACAGGGCCGGAATGATGAGCAGTTCTTC.